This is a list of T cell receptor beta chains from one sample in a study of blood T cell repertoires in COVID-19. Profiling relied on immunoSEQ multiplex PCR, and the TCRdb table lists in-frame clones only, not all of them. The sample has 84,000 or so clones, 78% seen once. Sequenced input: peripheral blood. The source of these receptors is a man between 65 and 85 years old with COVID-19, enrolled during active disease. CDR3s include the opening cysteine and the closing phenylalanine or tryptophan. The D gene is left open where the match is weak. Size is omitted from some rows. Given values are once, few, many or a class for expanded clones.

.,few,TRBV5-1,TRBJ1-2,TGCGCCAGCAGCTACAGCTATCCCCAATCCTCCCGGTGGGGCTACACCTTC,CASSYSYPQSSRWGYTF
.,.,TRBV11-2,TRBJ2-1,TGTGCCAGCAGCTCCGGGGGCGGGGGAGCGTCCTACAATGAGCAGTTCTTC,CASSSGGGGASYNEQFF
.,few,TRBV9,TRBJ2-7,TGTGCCAGCAGCGGTTCAGGGATCTACGAGCAGTACTTC,CASSGSGIYEQYF
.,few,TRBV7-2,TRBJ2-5,TGTGCCAGCAGTCAAAACAGGGGAGGTGAGACCCAGTACTTC,CASSQNRGGETQYF
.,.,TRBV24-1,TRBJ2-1,TGTGCCACCAGTGATACCCGAAGGATCGGGGAGCAGTTCTTC,CATSDTRRIGEQFF
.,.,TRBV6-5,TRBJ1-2,TGTGCCAGCAGTTACGGAGGTGGGGTCGCCAGCTATGGCTACACCTTC,CASSYGGGVASYGYTF
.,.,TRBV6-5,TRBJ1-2,TGTGCCAGCAGGACCAGGGATAACTATGGCTACACCTTC,CASRTRDNYGYTF
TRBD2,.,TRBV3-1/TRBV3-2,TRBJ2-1,TGTGCCAGCAGCCAAGAAGCCAGCGGGAGGGCCAGGGAGCAGTTCTTC,CASSQEASGRAREQFF
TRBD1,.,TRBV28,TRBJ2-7,TGTGCCAGCACCGAGGGACAGTTCTACGAGCAGTACTTC,CASTEGQFYEQYF
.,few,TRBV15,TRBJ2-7,TGTGCCACCAGCAGAGATCTGAGTTCCTACGAGCAGTACTTC,CATSRDLSSYEQYF
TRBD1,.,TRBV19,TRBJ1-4,TGTGCCAGTAGCGAGGACAGGGCCAATGAAAAACTGTTTTTT,CASSEDRANEKLFF
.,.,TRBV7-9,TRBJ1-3,TGTGCCAGCAGCCCCAGGCTAGGACAGTTCTCTGGAAACACCATATATTTT,CASSPRLGQFSGNTIYF
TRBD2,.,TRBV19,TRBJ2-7,TGTGCCAGTAGCCCCGCGGGAGACTACGAGCAGTACTTC,CASSPAGDYEQYF
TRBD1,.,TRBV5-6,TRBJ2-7,TGTGCCAGCAGCCTTACAGGGGGTAGCTCCTACGAGCAGTACTTC,CASSLTGGSSYEQYF
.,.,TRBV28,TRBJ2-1,TGTGCCAGCAGTTTCTTTCGAGGATACAATGAGCAGTTCTTC,CASSFFRGYNEQFF
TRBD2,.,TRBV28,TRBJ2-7,TGTGCCAGCAGTTCGACTAGCCCCACCTACGAGCAGTACTTC,CASSSTSPTYEQYF
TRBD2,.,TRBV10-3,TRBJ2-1,TGTGCCATCAGTCCCCAGCGGGGGAGGTACAATGAGCAGTTCTTC,CAISPQRGRYNEQFF
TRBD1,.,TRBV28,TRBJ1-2,TGTGCCAGCAGCACAGGGGGCGCCCATGGCTACACCTTC,CASSTGGAHGYTF
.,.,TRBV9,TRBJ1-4,TGTGCCAGCAGCTTAGAGGGAGGCCTCGGTGAAAAACTGTTTTTT,CASSLEGGLGEKLFF
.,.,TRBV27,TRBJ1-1,TGTGCCAGCAGTCCGTTTCCCCCCACTGAAGCTTTCTTT,CASSPFPPTEAFF
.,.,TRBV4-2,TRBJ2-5,TGTGCCAGCAGCCCCCTCCGCAGCAGGGTTAATAAGGAGACCCAGTACTTC,CASSPLRSRVNKETQYF
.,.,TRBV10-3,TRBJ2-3,TGTGCCATCAGTGAAAGGGACACTAATTCAGATACGCAGTATTTT,CAISERDTNSDTQYF
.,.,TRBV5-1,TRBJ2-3,TGCGCCAGCAGCTTGGCCTTATCTAGCACAGATACGCAGTATTTT,CASSLALSSTDTQYF
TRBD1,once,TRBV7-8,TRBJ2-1,TGTGCCAGCAGCCTATATAGGATACCGGGACAGGGGGCACCGAGCTCCTACAATGAGCAGTTCTTC,CASSLYRIPGQGAPSSYNEQFF
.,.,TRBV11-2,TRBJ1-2,TGTGCCAGCAGCTCCCAGGGGTTTGGAGGCTACACCTTC,CASSSQGFGGYTF
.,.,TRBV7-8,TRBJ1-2,TGTGCCAGCAGCTTAGAACAGGGTGACGGCTACACCTTC,CASSLEQGDGYTF
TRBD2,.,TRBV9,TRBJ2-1,TGTGCCAGCAGGGCTAGCGGGAACAGGAATGAGCAGTTCTTC,CASRASGNRNEQFF
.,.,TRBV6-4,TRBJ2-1,TGTGCCAGCAGTGGGACAGAGAACAATGAGCAGTTCTTC,CASSGTENNEQFF
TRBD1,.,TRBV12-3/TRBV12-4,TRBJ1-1,TGTGCCAGCAGATCGACAGGGGGCACTGAAGCTTTCTTT,CASRSTGGTEAFF
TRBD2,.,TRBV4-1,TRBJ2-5,TGCGCCAGCAGCCAAGAACGCGGGACTAGCGGAGAAGAGACCCAGTACTTC,CASSQERGTSGEETQYF
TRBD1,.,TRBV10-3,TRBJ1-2,TGTGCCATCAGGGGGACAGATTCTAACTATGGCTACACCTTC,CAIRGTDSNYGYTF
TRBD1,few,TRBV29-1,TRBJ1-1,TGCAGCGTTGACTGGACAGGGGAAGCTTTCTTT,CSVDWTGEAFF
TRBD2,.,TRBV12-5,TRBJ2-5,TGTGCTAGTGGCTCGGGACTAGCGGAACAAGAGACCCAGTACTTC,CASGSGLAEQETQYF
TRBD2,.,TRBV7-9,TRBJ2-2,TGTGCCAGCAGCTCCGCACGGGGGGGCCGGGGCGGGGAGCTGTTTTTT,CASSSARGGRGGELFF
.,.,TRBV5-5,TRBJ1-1,TGTGCCAGCAGCTTGGAACAGATGAACACTGAAGCTTTCTTT,CASSLEQMNTEAFF
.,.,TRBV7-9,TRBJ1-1,TGTGCCAGCAGCCGCCCGTGGACGGCAAAAAAGGGGACTGAAGCTTTCTTT,CASSRPWTAKKGTEAFF